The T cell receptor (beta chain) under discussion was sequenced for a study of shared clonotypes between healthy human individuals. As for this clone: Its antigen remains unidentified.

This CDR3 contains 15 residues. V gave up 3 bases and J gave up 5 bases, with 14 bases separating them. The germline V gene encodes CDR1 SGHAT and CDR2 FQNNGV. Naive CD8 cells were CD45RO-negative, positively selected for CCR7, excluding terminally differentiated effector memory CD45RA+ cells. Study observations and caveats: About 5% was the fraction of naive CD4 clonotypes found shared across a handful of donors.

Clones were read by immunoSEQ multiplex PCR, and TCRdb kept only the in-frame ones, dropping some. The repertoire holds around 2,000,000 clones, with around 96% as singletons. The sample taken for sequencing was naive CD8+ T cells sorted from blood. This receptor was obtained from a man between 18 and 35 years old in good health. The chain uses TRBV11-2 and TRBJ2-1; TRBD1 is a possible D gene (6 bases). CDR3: CASSFLGTSDNEQFF. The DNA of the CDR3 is TGTGCCAGCAGCTTCCTCGGGACAAGTGACAATGAGCAGTTCTTC.